This TCR beta chain was documented in a study of beta chain features in type 1 diabetes. V trimming: 4 bases; J trimming: 5 bases; junction bases outside the gene matches: 12. This CDR3 spans 16 amino acids. CDR1 is ENHRY and CDR2 is SYGVKD in the germline V gene. As concerns this clone: Its matching antigen is unknown.

Investigators reverse transcribed all isolated RNA, so they sequenced expressed TCRB transcripts. Assay: immunoSEQ multiplex PCR; the TCRdb copy retains only in-frame clones and omits some. The sample shows about 370,000 clones, over 9% of them seen only once. General study results and limits: Among patients with Type 1 diabetes, TCRB CDR3s were moderately but significantly shorter in every one of the four CD4+ subsets.

This chain uses TRBV10-3 with TRBJ2-5, with TRBD1 matching over 8 bases. The specimen was central memory CD4+ T cells from blood. The clonotype was recovered from a man younger than 45 with type 1 diabetes. The CDR3 reads CAISGVQGANRETQYF. As DNA, the CDR3 is TGTGCCATCAGTGGGGTCCAGGGGGCTAATAGGGAGACCCAGTACTTC.